What follows are 24 T cell receptor beta chains derived from one specimen sequenced in a study of blood T cell repertoires in COVID-19. The repertoire was sequenced with immunoSEQ multiplex PCR; TCRdb's copy has only in-frame clones and lacks some. The sample carries over 250,000 clones, roughly 90% recorded once. The source material was PBMCs or T cells enriched from blood (not recorded which). These TCRs come from a woman in her sixties who had recovered from COVID-19.

The V and J genes are TRBV28 and TRBJ2-1, with D perhaps TRBD1 (5 bases). CDR1 and CDR2 (germline): MDHEN, SYDVKM. The CDR3 consists of 16 residues. V was trimmed by 2 bases and J by 5 bases, leaving 16 bases between them. CDR3 sequence (DNA): TGTGCCAGCAGTTTAAGAAGGGGAACGATCCACAATGAGCAGTTCTTC. Amino acids: CASSLRRGTIHNEQFF.

This clone was seen a single time. The chain joins TRBV7-3 to TRBJ1-1; D is unresolved. Germline CDR1 reads SGHTA; CDR2 reads FQGTGA. Trimming removed 4 bases from V and 6 bases from J, with 12 bases in between. This CDR3 has 13 residues. The CDR3 sequence is CASSSTGRAEAFF. The CDR3 region has the DNA TGTGCCAGCAGCTCCACTGGGAGGGCTGAAGCTTTCTTT.

The V call is TRBV7-3, the J call TRBJ2-1; D might be TRBD2 (5 bases). CDR3 length: 14 residues. The germline gives CDR1 SGHTA, CDR2 FQGTGA. The V end lost 4 bases, the J end lost 0 bases, and 7 bases lay between the germline ends. The chain's CDR3 is CASSYRDSYNEQFF. CDR3 coding DNA: TGTGCCAGCAGCTACCGGGACTCCTACAATGAGCAGTTCTTC. The full variable domain, its missing parts supplied by reference TRBV7-3 and TRBJ2-1, is GAGVSQTPSNKVTEKGKYVELRCDPISGHTALYWYRQSLGQGPEFLIYFQGTGAADDSGLPNDRFFAVRPEGSVSTLKIQRTERGDSAVYLCASSYRDSYNEQFFGPGTRLTVL.

This rearrangement joins TRBV5-8 to TRBJ1-4, with D possibly TRBD1 on 5 matching bases. The CDR3 is 14 amino acids. CDR1 and CDR2 (germline): SGHTS, YDEGEE. Trimming took 1 base from V and 7 from J, leaving 11 bases between them. CDR3 nucleotide sequence: TGTGCCAGCAGCTTGTACAGGACGAGTGAAAAACTGTTTTTT. It translates to CASSLYRTSEKLFF.

V and J are TRBV7-8 and TRBJ1-4, with a tentative D call TRBD1 (6 bases). The ends were cut back, 4 bases at V and 5 bases at J, with 20 bases in the middle. The CDR3 runs 17 residues. CDR1 and CDR2 (germline): SGHVS, FQNEAQ. The CDR3 nucleotides read TGTGCCAGCAGCTCTATGAGGGTGGGGGCGACAAATGAAAAACTGTTTTTT. Its protein product is CASSSMRVGATNEKLFF.

This sequence joins TRBV3-1 (or the pseudogene TRBV3-2) and TRBJ1-3, with unresolved D. CDR3 length equals 13 residues. Trimming removed 3 bases from V and 0 bases from J, with 3 bases in between. Germline lookup yields CDR1 LGHDT and CDR2 YNNKEL (reference sequence). CDR3: CASSHSSGNTIYF. The CDR3 region has the DNA TGTGCCAGCAGCCATAGCTCTGGAAACACCATATATTTT.

The chain employs TRBV5-5 and TRBJ2-2, with D possibly TRBD2 on 6 matching bases. V was clipped by 3 bases and J by 6 bases, with 9 bases between them. The CDR3 is 13 residues long. Per the germline V gene, CDR1 is SGHKS and CDR2 is YYEKEE (reference sequence). CDR3 nucleotides: TGTGCCAGCAGCTATCCGGGGGCCGGGGAGCTGTTTTTT. The encoded protein is CASSYPGAGELFF.

The chain employs TRBV19 and TRBJ2-3; 11 positions match TRBD1. CDR1 is LNHDA and CDR2 is SQIVND in the germline V gene (reference sequence). CDR3 size: 15 residues. Trimming at V came to 3 bases and at J to 3 bases, leaving 2 bases not matched to a gene. CDR3 in DNA: TGTGCCAGTAGTATCGGACAGGGGGCTACAGATACGCAGTATTTT. Its translation is CASSIGQGATDTQYF.

V usage is TRBV6-5 and J usage is TRBJ2-3, with 9 positions matching TRBD2. CDR3 length: 14 residues. V lost 8 bases, J lost 3 bases, and 6 bases stayed unmatched. Germline CDR1 reads MNHEY; CDR2 reads SVGAGI. The CDR3 loop is CASRGGAFTDTQYF. The DNA of the CDR3 is TGTGCCAGCCGCGGGGGGGCCTTTACAGATACGCAGTATTTT.

The chain links TRBV28 to TRBJ1-1; no clear D. The CDR3 consists of 14 residues. Germline lookup yields CDR1 MDHEN and CDR2 SYDVKM. V lost 4 bases to trimming and J lost 4 bases, with 13 bases between them. CDR3 DNA sequence: TGTGCCAGCAGTTGGGAGGTAACCCTCACTGAAGCTTTCTTT. Protein: CASSWEVTLTEAFF. Combining the CDR3 with reference TRBV28 and TRBJ1-1 gives the whole variable domain DVKVTQSSRYLVKRTGEKVFLECVQDMDHENMFWYRQDPGLGLRLIYFSYDVKMKEKGDIPEGYSVSREKKERFSLILESASTNQTSMYLCASSWEVTLTEAFFGQGTRLTVV.

This chain uses TRBV28 with TRBJ2-7; a weak D match, TRBD2 (7 bases). V gave up 2 bases and J gave up 3 bases, with 14 bases separating them. The germline CDR1 and CDR2 sequences are MDHEN and SYDVKM. The CDR3 runs to 15 residues. CDR3 loop: CASSLARGGGYEQYF. The CDR3 DNA is TGTGCCAGCAGTTTAGCCAGAGGGGGGGGCTACGAGCAGTACTTC.

The rearrangement links TRBV5-1 to TRBJ2-3, with 7 bases identical to TRBD2. Germline loops: CDR1 SGHRS, CDR2 YFSETQ. The CDR3 runs to 13 residues. J lost 6 bases, V lost 4 bases, and 5 bases had no gene match. The CDR3 region has the DNA TGCGCCAGCAGCCCATTGGGGGGGGATACGCAGTATTTT. Translation gives CASSPLGGDTQYF.

The J gene is TRBJ1-2, the V gene TRBV13; 7 bases match TRBD1. V trimming: 8 bases; J trimming: 8 bases; junction bases outside the gene matches: 14. This CDR3 is 14 amino acids long. The germline V gene encodes CDR1 PRHDT and CDR2 FYEKMQ (reference sequence). The CDR3 here is CASALRGQTRGYTF. In nucleotides, the CDR3 is TGTGCCAGCGCCCTACGGGGACAGACCCGCGGCTACACCTTC.

The sample holds one count of this clone. V is TRBV9 and J is TRBJ2-3; no reliable D call. CDR3 length: 14 amino acids. Germline loops: CDR1 SGDLS, CDR2 YYNGEE. V dropped 2 bases and J dropped 1 base, with 8 bases sitting between them. The CDR3 loop is CASSVHEGTDTQYF. DNA for the CDR3: TGTGCCAGCAGCGTGCATGAGGGCACAGATACGCAGTATTTT. Variable domain in full (rest from reference TRBV9 and TRBJ2-3): DSGVTQTPKHLITATGQRVTLRCSPRSGDLSVYWYQQSLDQGLQFLIQYYNGEERAKGNILERFSAQQFPDLHSELNLSSLELGDSALYFCASSVHEGTDTQYFGPGTRLTVL.

This clone was detected only a few times. The chain employs TRBV7-9 and TRBJ1-6, with 7 bases lining up with TRBD1. Losses at the gene ends were 0 bases for V and 5 bases for J; bases not matched to a gene: 4. This CDR3 has 16 amino acids. The germline V gene has CDR1 SEHNR and CDR2 FQNEAQ (reference sequence). The CDR3 protein is CASSLAGTADNSPLHF. The CDR3 DNA is TGTGCCAGCAGCTTAGCTGGGACAGCGGATAATTCACCCCTCCACTTT.

The chain links TRBV10-3 to TRBJ1-5; no firm D call. The CDR3 extends over 13 amino acids. V was trimmed by 8 bases and J by 7 bases, leaving 15 bases between them. Germline CDR1 ENHRY, CDR2 SYGVKD. The CDR3, as DNA: TGTGCCATCTCCCCTGATTCCTACCAGCCCCAGCATTTT. This gives the protein CAISPDSYQPQHF.

The CDR3 DNA reads TGTGCCTGGAGTGTATTCCGCGGGCCCCAGCATTTT. Amino acid sequence: CAWSVFRGPQHF. The chain carries TRBV30 and TRBJ1-5; D is ambiguous. This CDR3 region has 12 residues. The germline V gene has CDR1 GTSNPN and CDR2 SVGIG (reference sequence). V was pared by 0 bases and J by 9 bases, with 9 bases between. The full variable domain, with the rest looked up from reference TRBV30 and TRBJ1-5, is SQTIHQWPATLVQPVGSPLSLECTVEGTSNPNLYWYRQAAGRGLQLLFYSVGIGQISSEVPQNLSASRPQDRQFILSSKKLLLSDSGFYLCAWSVFRGPQHFGDGTRLSIL.

The chain couples TRBV3-1 (or the pseudogene TRBV3-2) to TRBJ2-6, with a tentative D call TRBD1 (6 bases). Germline loops: CDR1 LGHDT, CDR2 YNNKEL (reference sequence). Trimming removed 3 bases at V and 1 base at J, with 13 bases between. The CDR3 covers 17 residues. This CDR3 is CASSHSQGLSGANVLTF. CDR3 bases: TGTGCCAGCAGCCATAGCCAGGGGCTGTCTGGGGCCAACGTCCTGACTTTC.

The V gene is TRBV11-2, the J gene TRBJ2-7; 8 positions match TRBD1. The CDR3 length is 14 residues. Germline V gene data show CDR1 as SGHAT and CDR2 as FQNNGV. The ends lost 4 bases at V and 3 bases at J; junction bases unmatched: 5. For the CDR3, the DNA is TGTGCCAGCAGCTCCCGGGACAGGAGCTACGAGCAGTACTTC. The encoded protein is CASSSRDRSYEQYF.

The V and J genes are TRBV2 and TRBJ2-3; no reliable D call. This CDR3 has 14 amino acids. The germline V and J ends were trimmed by 4 bases and 1 base, with 9 bases remaining between them. The germline V gene has CDR1 SNHLY and CDR2 FYNNEI. In DNA, the CDR3 is TGTGCCAGCAGTGGGAATGGAGGCACAGATACGCAGTATTTT. Its protein product is CASSGNGGTDTQYF.

The DNA of the CDR3 is TGTGCCAGCTCACCACCGTCCGATGAAAAACTGTTTTTT. Protein: CASSPPSDEKLFF. The V call is TRBV18, the J call TRBJ1-4; no clear D. Germline CDR1 and CDR2: KGHSH and LQKENI. This CDR3 region has 13 residues. Trimming pared 0 bases from V and 6 bases from J, leaving 5 bases between.

This clone was recorded only once. The V call is TRBV10-3, the J call TRBJ1-5; D remains unclear. With 1 base removed from V and 4 bases from J, the gap between germline ends came to 8 bases. This CDR3 is built from 14 residues. CDR1 is ENHRY, CDR2 SYGVKD, per germline. In DNA form, the CDR3 reads TGTGCCATCAGTGAGTTCGAGGGAAATCAGCCCCAGCATTTT. As protein: CAISEFEGNQPQHF.

This clone was detected only a few times. One junction end disagrees with the germline gene, perhaps due to a read error. The gene calls are TRBV2 and TRBJ2-4; no firm D call. Germline CDR1 reads SNHLY; CDR2 reads FYNNEI. The CDR3 totals 10 residues. The CDR3 here is CASSEEKTDF. The CDR3 DNA sequence: TGTGCCAGCAGTGAAGAGAAAACGGACTTC. The variable domain in full, with the rest retrieved from reference TRBV2 and TRBJ2-4, is EPEVTQTPSHQVTQMGQEVILRCVPISNHLYFYWYRQILGQKVEFLVSFYNNEISEKSEIFDDQFSVERPDGSNFTLKIRSTKLEDSAMYFCASSEEKTDFGAGTRLSVL.

The V and J genes are TRBV3-1 (or the pseudogene TRBV3-2) and TRBJ1-4; TRBD1 is a possible D gene (5 bases). The CDR3 runs 14 residues. Germline lookup yields CDR1 LGHDT and CDR2 YNNKEL (reference sequence). Deletions cut 4 bases from V and 8 bases from J, with 14 bases between. The CDR3, as DNA: TGTGCCAGCAGCCCTGTTCAGGGTCACGAAAAACTGTTTTTT. Translation gives CASSPVQGHEKLFF.